The 20 T cell receptor beta chains listed next were all sequenced from one sample in a study of blood T cells in healthy people across ages. PCR was performed a second time for about 7 to 11 cycles using a sample-barcoded 5' primer and a J-beta primer mix. TCRdb re-analysed the 5' RACE reads in MiXCR, keeping a single row per CDR3 protein. The sample includes approximately 680,000 distinct CDR3 sequences, around 32% of them seen just once. The sequencing input was blood. All receptors come from a woman aged 80 or over in good health.

Of note for this clonotype: A single base separates this from a much larger clone, so it may be a read error. This chain joins TRBV7-3 and TRBJ2-1; 11 nucleotides line up with TRBD2. The J call may not be correct, given that the DNA end is closer to TRBJ2-7. Germline V gives CDR1 SGHTA, CDR2 FQGTGA. The CDR3 length is 18 residues. The CDR3 spells CASSLISSGGLSYNEQYF. As DNA, the CDR3 is TGTGCCAGCAGCTTAATCTCTAGCGGGGGGTTGTCCTACAATGAGCAGTACTTC.

This clonotype was seen a single time. This rearrangement joins TRBV7-8 to TRBJ1-2; D is possibly TRBD1 (5 bases). In germline, CDR1 is SGHVS, CDR2 FQNEAQ. This CDR3 spans 14 amino acids. V was clipped by 5 bases and J by 8 bases, with 18 bases between them. As DNA, the CDR3 is TGTGCCAGCAGCGCGTTGAGGCAGGGCAGCGGCTACACCTTC. Translated, it gives CASSALRQGSGYTF.

With regard to this clonotype: The junction departs from the called germline gene at one end, perhaps through a read error. The chain carries TRBV6-1 and TRBJ1-2; D may be TRBD1 (6 bases). CDR3 length equals 14 residues. Germline CDR1 reads MNHNS; CDR2 reads SASEGT. CDR3 amino acids: CASREAAGDFSYTF. DNA of the CDR3: TGTGCCAGCAGGGAAGCGGCAGGGGATTTTAGCTACACCTTC.

Comment on this clonotype: At one boundary the junction diverges from the germline segment, which might be a read error. V usage is TRBV27 and J usage is TRBJ2-7; D is unclear. The germline V gene encodes CDR1 MNHEY and CDR2 SMNVEV (reference sequence). The CDR3 spans 14 residues. CDR3 in amino acids: CASRLSPDDDEQYF. CDR3 sequence (DNA): TGTGCCAGCAGGTTATCCCCCGACGACGACGAGCAGTACTTC.

The gene calls are TRBV28 and TRBJ1-2; D unresolved. The germline CDR1 and CDR2 sequences are MDHEN and SYDVKM. V lost 5 bases and J 5 bases, leaving 9 bases between the germline ends. The CDR3 spans 12 residues. CDR3 region: CASSPKQYGYTF. The CDR3 coding sequence is TGTGCCAGCAGTCCCAAACAGTATGGCTACACCTTC.

This clonotype was picked up a small number of times. The chain uses TRBV5-1 and TRBJ2-3, with a tentative D call TRBD2 (7 bases). CDR1 is SGHRS, CDR2 YFSETQ, per germline. The CDR3 has 18 amino acids. Trimming left V 5 bases short and J 6 bases short, with 28 bases between. In nucleotides, the CDR3 is TGCGCCAGCAGTGAAGGGATGCGAGGCGGGGGCCTTGCCGATACGCAGTATTTT. This gives the protein CASSEGMRGGGLADTQYF.

The chain is built from TRBV2 and TRBJ1-5; D may be TRBD1 (5 bases). CDR3 size: 15 residues. The germline gives CDR1 SNHLY, CDR2 FYNNEI. Trimming stripped 3 bases from V and 3 bases from J, with 12 bases between. The CDR3 region is CASSDRARNNQPQHF. CDR3 nucleotide sequence: TGTGCCAGCAGTGACAGGGCGAGGAACAATCAGCCCCAGCATTTT.

This clonotype was observed a handful of times. The rearrangement joins TRBV7-2 to TRBJ2-3, with 8 bases lining up with TRBD2. Per germline, CDR1 SGHTA and CDR2 FQGNSA. The CDR3 sequence is 19 residues long. V was pared by 0 bases and J by 2 bases, with 13 bases of the junction left unmatched. The CDR3 sequence is CASSLAKQLAETYTDTQYF. For the CDR3, the DNA is TGTGCCAGCAGCTTAGCGAAGCAACTAGCGGAGACGTACACAGATACGCAGTATTTT.

This clonotype was detected a few times. The V call is TRBV5-1, the J call TRBJ2-7; 8 bases match TRBD2. Germline values: CDR1 SGHRS, CDR2 YFSETQ. This CDR3 is built from 14 residues. V dropped 9 bases and J dropped 7; count of bases not matched to a gene: 15. The CDR3 here is CATSPTGGRHEQYF. CDR3 nucleotides: TGCGCCACTAGCCCGACGGGGGGGCGCCATGAGCAGTACTTC.

This clonotype was found many times. This sequence joins TRBV20-1 and TRBJ1-2; possible D gene TRBD1, 6 bases. V lost 5 bases and J lost 0, with 16 bases in between. This CDR3 has 15 residues. The germline gives CDR1 DFQATT, CDR2 SNEGSKA (reference sequence). The CDR3 here is CSAPPRGQSNYGYTF. The CDR3 nucleotides are TGCAGTGCTCCCCCACGCGGACAGTCTAACTATGGCTACACCTTC.

V gene TRBV7-2 combines with J gene TRBJ1-1; possibly TRBD1 for D (6 bases). V was shortened by 1 base and J by 0 bases, with 12 bases between the two germline ends. CDR3 length equals 16 residues. Germline V gene lookup returns CDR1 SGHTA and CDR2 FQGNSA. CDR3 residues: CASSLVLGGLNTEAFF. CDR3 sequence (DNA): TGTGCCAGCAGCTTAGTATTGGGGGGGCTGAACACTGAAGCTTTCTTT. The full variable domain, its missing parts supplied by reference TRBV7-2 and TRBJ1-1, is GAGVSQSPSNKVTEKGKDVELRCDPISGHTALYWYRQSLGQGLEFLIYFQGNSAPDKSGLPSDRFSAERTGGSVSTLTIQRTQQEDSAVYLCASSLVLGGLNTEAFFGQGTRLTVV.

The chain links TRBV30 to TRBJ2-7, with 8 bases fitting TRBD2. The V gene's germline CDR1 is GTSNPN and CDR2 SVGIG (reference sequence). The CDR3 has 14 amino acids. The V and J ends lost 3 bases and 0 bases, in that order; junction bases with no gene match: 4. CDR3 loop: CAWRKRGTSYEQYF. The CDR3 DNA is TGTGCCTGGAGGAAGCGGGGGACCTCCTACGAGCAGTACTTC.

V usage is TRBV5-1 and J usage is TRBJ1-1; D possibly corresponds to TRBD1 (5 bases). Germline CDR1 and CDR2: SGHRS and YFSETQ. The CDR3 totals 15 residues. The ends were cut back, 4 bases at V and 0 bases at J, with 13 bases in the middle. The CDR3 DNA reads as TGCGCCAGCAGCCCCTGGGGAGGGGTGAACACTGAAGCTTTCTTT. It yields the protein CASSPWGGVNTEAFF.

At least ten counts were recorded for this clonotype. The chain carries TRBV6-1 and TRBJ2-1; the D gene is possibly TRBD1 (6 bases). Germline CDR1 reads MNHNS; CDR2 reads SASEGT. V lost 2 bases and J lost 4, with 15 bases in between. This CDR3 is 16 amino acids long. CDR3 in DNA: TGTGCCAGCAGTGAATTAGCAGGGGCTGCTTACAATGAGCAGTTCTTC. Protein product: CASSELAGAAYNEQFF.

This clonotype was seen repeatedly, ten times or more. The genes are TRBV6-2 or TRBV6-3 and TRBJ2-4, with D perhaps TRBD1 (6 bases). The CDR3 has 15 amino acids. The ends were cut back, 6 bases at V and 1 base at J, with 13 bases in the middle. Germline CDR1 MNHEY, CDR2 SVGEGT. The CDR3 region has the DNA TGTGCCAGCAGACCTCTCCAGGGGGCCAAAAACATTCAGTACTTC. Its translation: CASRPLQGAKNIQYF.

This clonotype has at least ten counts. This chain uses TRBV30 with TRBJ2-1; D unclear. This CDR3 is 12 amino acids long. The ends were cut back, 4 bases at V and 5 bases at J, with 9 bases in the middle. In germline, CDR1 is GTSNPN, CDR2 SVGIG (reference sequence). The DNA of the CDR3 is TGTGCCTGGAATGACGTGGACAATGAGCAGTTCTTC. Amino acids: CAWNDVDNEQFF.

The chain uses TRBV7-2 and TRBJ2-7; tentatively, D is TRBD1 (5 bases). CDR1 and CDR2 (germline): SGHTA, FQGNSA. V lost 6 bases, J lost 3 bases, and 21 bases lay in between. The CDR3 is 16 residues long. The CDR3 region has the DNA TGTGCCAGCAGTGCCGTCCCGACAGTGTCGTTCTACGAGCAGTACTTC. Translation: CASSAVPTVSFYEQYF.

This clonotype was counted many times. A much larger clonotype is one base distant, so this may be a read error. The chain recombines TRBV10-2 with TRBJ2-1; the match to TRBD2 covers 9 bases. Per germline, CDR1 WSHSY and CDR2 SAAADI. The CDR3 covers 14 residues. The trim removed 6 bases at V and 4 bases at J, leaving 4 bases unmatched. The CDR3 nucleotides are TGCGCCAGCAGGGAGAGCGGGGGGTACAATGAGCAGTTCTTC. This gives the protein CASRESGGYNEQFF.

Details on this clonotype: A single base separates this from a much larger clone, so it may be a read error. The chain uses TRBV9 and TRBJ2-3; D tentatively fits TRBD1 or TRBD2 (5 bases each). Germline CDR1 is SGDLS and CDR2 is YYNGEE. Trimming left V 0 bases short and J 2 bases short, with 10 bases between. This CDR3 comprises 15 residues. The CDR3 reads CASSVEDGATDTQYF. The CDR3 nucleotides read TGTGCCAGCAGCGTAGAAGACGGGGCCACAGATACGCAGTATTTT.

In this sample, this clonotype turned up a few times. The CDR3 here is CASSLGQGMSTEAFF. CDR3 nucleotide sequence: TGTGCCAGCAGTTTGGGACAGGGGATGAGTACTGAAGCTTTCTTT. This chain uses TRBV7-9 with TRBJ1-1; TRBD1 aligns across 10 bases. This CDR3 region has 15 residues. J was trimmed by 5 bases and V by 6 bases; bases with no gene match: 9. The V gene's germline CDR1 is SEHNR and CDR2 FQNEAQ (reference sequence).